These 14 T cell receptor beta chains were all obtained from the same sample, sequenced in a study of blood T cell repertoires in COVID-19. Sequenced by immunoSEQ multiplex PCR; TCRdb stores in-frame clones only, minus some. In the table there are 210,000 or so clones, roughly 80% of which are singletons. The sample consisted of peripheral blood. The source is a man aged 50 or older who had recovered from COVID-19.

J is TRBJ2-2 and V is TRBV6-1; 11 bases fit TRBD2. Unmatched junction bases numbered 6, after V lost 2 bases and J lost 7 bases. The CDR3 loop spans 16 amino acids. In germline, CDR1 is MNHNS, CDR2 SASEGT. The DNA of the CDR3 is TGTGCCAGCAGTGAATTAGCGGGAGGGCAGGTCGGGGAGCTGTTTTTT. It is translated as CASSELAGGQVGELFF.

The V call is TRBV5-1, the J call TRBJ1-6; D unclear. The germline V gene encodes CDR1 SGHRS and CDR2 YFSETQ. The CDR3 extends over 14 amino acids. V was shortened by 0 bases and J by 6 bases, with 7 bases between the two germline ends. The DNA for the CDR3 is TGCGCCAGCAGCTTGGGTCAGGCTAATTCACCCCTCCACTTT. This gives the protein CASSLGQANSPLHF.

The V and J genes are TRBV3-1 (or the pseudogene TRBV3-2) and TRBJ2-7; D is unresolved. This CDR3 region has 15 residues. The V end was cut by 2 bases, the J end by 2 bases, with 13 bases between. CDR1 is LGHDT, CDR2 YNNKEL, per germline (reference sequence). CDR3 region: CASSQSSISPYEQYF. The CDR3 coding sequence is TGTGCCAGCAGCCAATCAAGCATCTCACCCTACGAGCAGTACTTC.

The V call is TRBV28, the J call TRBJ2-7; 8 positions match TRBD2. The CDR3 is 13 amino acids. V lost 7 bases, J lost 3 bases, and 5 bases stayed unmatched. Germline values: CDR1 MDHEN, CDR2 SYDVKM. The DNA of the CDR3 is TGTGCCAGCAAGCGGGGGCCAGGCTACGAGCAGTACTTC. Its translation: CASKRGPGYEQYF.

This clone was seen only a few times. This chain joins TRBV5-1 and TRBJ2-5, with 7 bases identical to TRBD2. Germline values: CDR1 SGHRS, CDR2 YFSETQ. J gave up 3 bases and V 4 bases, and 9 bases lay outside the gene matches. The length of the CDR3 is 15 residues. CDR3 amino acids: CASSHQTSSKETQYF. CDR3 nucleotides: TGCGCCAGCAGCCACCAGACTAGCAGTAAAGAGACCCAGTACTTC.

This clone occurred once. The rearrangement links TRBV4-2 to TRBJ2-5; TRBD2 matches 13 bases. V was clipped by 4 bases and J by 4 bases; unmatched bases: 9. The length of the CDR3 is 17 residues. CDR1 LGHNA and CDR2 YNFKEQ come from the germline V gene. CDR3 loop: CASSLRGLAGVGETQYF. CDR3 DNA sequence: TGTGCCAGCAGCCTTAGAGGACTAGCGGGAGTGGGAGAGACCCAGTACTTC.

The rearrangement joins TRBV30 to TRBJ2-7; 10 nucleotides match TRBD2. CDR3 length: 15 amino acids. Germline V gives CDR1 GTSNPN, CDR2 SVGIG (reference sequence). Losses at the gene ends were 0 bases for V and 3 bases for J; bases not matched to a gene: 5. CDR3 residues: CAWSVMVAGGYEQYF. The CDR3 DNA follows: TGTGCCTGGAGTGTAATGGTAGCGGGAGGCTACGAGCAGTACTTC.

V and J are TRBV19 and TRBJ2-1, with a tentative D call TRBD2 (6 bases). V was cut by 2 bases and J by 0 bases, with 8 bases left in between. CDR3 length: 15 residues. The V gene's germline CDR1 is LNHDA and CDR2 SQIVND (reference sequence). CDR3 amino acids: CASSIRDFSYNEQFF. CDR3 bases: TGTGCCAGTAGTATAAGGGACTTCTCCTACAATGAGCAGTTCTTC.

V usage is TRBV7-2 and J usage is TRBJ2-1; 8 bases are shared with TRBD2. Looked up from germline, CDR1 is SGHTA and CDR2 is FQGNSA. The CDR3 length is 16 residues. The V gene end was trimmed by 1 base and the J gene end by 8 bases; junction bases not matched to a gene: 10. CDR3 loop: CASSLDPAGDGYEQFF. CDR3 sequence (DNA): TGTGCCAGCAGCTTAGATCCAGCGGGAGATGGATATGAGCAGTTCTTC. Complete variable domain (other parts from reference TRBV7-2 and TRBJ2-1): GAGVSQSPSNKVTEKGKDVELRCDPISGHTALYWYRQSLGQGLEFLIYFQGNSAPDKSGLPSDRFSAERTGGSVSTLTIQRTQQEDSAVYLCASSLDPAGDGYEQFFGPGTRLTVL.

The sample holds one count of this clone. This chain links TRBV2 with TRBJ2-1, with 12 bases that match TRBD2. Trimming at V came to 0 bases and at J to 0 bases, leaving 21 bases not matched to a gene. Germline V gene sequence: CDR1 SNHLY, CDR2 FYNNEI. This CDR3 is built from 24 residues. For the CDR3, the DNA is TGTGCCAGCAGTGAAGCGCGAGGACGGACCGGCGGGCCTAGCGGGAGGGCCTCCTACAATGAGCAGTTCTTC. Its protein product is CASSEARGRTGGPSGRASYNEQFF.

The chain couples TRBV12-3 or TRBV12-4 to TRBJ2-3; no reliable D call. The ends were cut back, 7 bases at V and 5 bases at J, with 10 bases in the middle. The CDR3 consists of 12 residues. CDR3 bases: TGTGCCAGCACCCTAAGTGGAGATACGCAGTATTTT. Protein sequence: CASTLSGDTQYF.

The chain carries TRBV15 and TRBJ1-6; 9 nucleotides match TRBD1. The CDR3 is made up of 15 amino acids. Germline CDR1 and CDR2: LNHNV and YYDKDF (reference sequence). J gave up 6 bases and V 2 bases, and 2 bases lay outside the gene matches. DNA of the CDR3: TGTGCCACCAGCAGAAGGACAGGGGTTAATTCACCCCTCCACTTT. Its protein is CATSRRTGVNSPLHF. Complete variable domain (other parts from reference TRBV15 and TRBJ1-6): DAMVIQNPRYQVTQFGKPVTLSCSQTLNHNVMYWYQQKSSQAPKLLFHYYDKDFNNEADTPDNFQSRRPNTSFCFLDIRSPGLGDTAMYLCATSRRTGVNSPLHFGNGTRLTVT.

The CDR3 here is CASSYGSGIGSNQPQHF. As DNA, the CDR3 is TGTGCCAGCAGTTATGGTTCCGGGATCGGATCCAATCAGCCCCAGCATTTT. The chain couples TRBV6-2 or TRBV6-3 to TRBJ1-5; D remains ambiguous. Trimming shortened V by 3 bases and J by 3 bases, and 18 bases separated the two germline ends. This CDR3 region has 17 residues. CDR1 is MNHEY and CDR2 is SVGEGT in the germline V gene.

V is TRBV5-6 and J is TRBJ1-2; no clear D. The CDR3 is made up of 13 amino acids. Trimming shortened V by 5 bases and J by 8 bases, and 16 bases separated the two germline ends. Germline CDR1 reads SGHDT; CDR2 reads YYEEEE. The DNA of the CDR3 is TGTGCCAGCAGTCCAACCGACACGACCGGCTACACCTTC. Its protein product is CASSPTDTTGYTF.